These T cell receptor beta chains were read from a single sample in a study of OX40 agonist ivuxolimab in advanced cancers. Data came from immunoSEQ multiplex PCR; TCRdb stores just in-frame clones and leaves some out. The data show 150,000 to 180,000 clones, with 85% to 95% seen just once and around 0.28% held by the top ten. The material was CD4+ or CD8+ T cells sorted from blood, obtained in a trial of the OX40 agonist ivuxolimab. These receptors originate from an adult with an advanced solid tumor such as melanoma, head and neck, liver or kidney cancer. Each CDR3 is given with its conserved first and last residue. D genes are given only for firm matches. Clone size appears in some rows only: once, few, many, or a class for an expanded clone.

D gene	J gene	clone size	V gene	CDR3 DNA	CDR3 protein
NA	TRBJ1-4	NA	TRBV29-1	TGCAGCGTTGCGAAGGGCGCAACTAATGAAAAACTGTTTTTT	CSVAKGATNEKLFF
NA	TRBJ1-2	NA	TRBV29-1	TGCAGCGTTGTCCAGGCCTTCTCTGGGCGGGTCTCTGGCTACACCTTC	CSVVQAFSGRVSGYTF
TRBD2	TRBJ2-1	NA	TRBV6-1	TGTGCCGCCTTACGGGGGGTTACGAATGAGCAGTTCTTC	CAALRGVTNEQFF
NA	TRBJ2-3	NA	TRBV5-3	TGTGCCAGAAGTTACAACTCAGATACGCAGTATTTT	CARSYNSDTQYF
NA	TRBJ2-5	NA	TRBV7-2	TGTGCCAGCAGCCCCATCTTGGAGACCCAGTACTTC	CASSPILETQYF
NA	TRBJ2-1	NA	TRBV28	TGTGCCAGCAACCAACCCAGCTCCTACAATGAGCAGTTCTTC	CASNQPSSYNEQFF
NA	TRBJ1-5	NA	TRBV28	TGTGCCGGCCTTAAAATAGGGGGACCTGACAATCAGCCCCAGCATTTT	CAGLKIGGPDNQPQHF
NA	TRBJ2-4	NA	TRBV5-8	TGTGCCAGCATCAGCACGGGGCTAGCCAAAAACATTCAGTACTTC	CASISTGLAKNIQYF
NA	TRBJ1-3	NA	TRBV9	TGTGCCAGCAGTACCCAGGGTTCGGGAAACACCATATATTTT	CASSTQGSGNTIYF
TRBD2	TRBJ2-1	NA	TRBV11-3	TGTGCCAGCAGCCCGCCGGGACTACGCAATGAGCAGTTCTTC	CASSPPGLRNEQFF
NA	TRBJ1-5	NA	TRBV15	TGTGCCACCAGCAGAGATTCCGGGACATCATTTCAGCCCCAGCATTTT	CATSRDSGTSFQPQHF
NA	TRBJ1-2	NA	TRBV15	TGTGCCACCAGCAGAGCCACAGGGGGCTACACCTTC	CATSRATGGYTF
NA	TRBJ2-6	NA	TRBV5-1	TGCGCCAGCAGCTTGGTTGGGGGCTCTGGGGCCAACGTCCTGACTTTC	CASSLVGGSGANVLTF
NA	TRBJ2-1	NA	TRBV7-3	TGTGCCAGCAGCTTATGGGCAGGGGGAGGCCTAAATGAGCAGTTCTTC	CASSLWAGGGLNEQFF
NA	TRBJ2-2	NA	TRBV7-3	TGTGCCAGCAGCTCGGGACTTAACACCGGGGAGCTGTTTTTT	CASSSGLNTGELFF
NA	TRBJ2-1	once	TRBV7-3	TGTGCCAGCAGCTTACGCCCCCATTTGGAGGGGATCCGGGGTGAGCAGTTCTTC	CASSLRPHLEGIRGEQFF
NA	TRBJ1-1	NA	TRBV4-3	TGCGCCAGCAGCCAAGATCGAGGCCCTCGGAGCACTGAAGCTTTCTTT	CASSQDRGPRSTEAFF
NA	TRBJ2-7	NA	TRBV11-2	TGTGCCAGCAGCTTAGCGGTGGCAGTAGTTCCGTACGAGCAGTACTTC	CASSLAVAVVPYEQYF